A single sample is the source of the 10 T cell receptor beta chains below, sequenced in a study of glioma-infiltrating T cells. Using RNA template, CDR3s of TCR alpha and beta were amplified with iRepertoire arm-PCR. TCRdb itself ran the multiplex PCR reads through MiXCR, one entry per CDR3 protein. The sample includes more than 90,000 distinct CDR3 sequences, around 37% of them seen just once. Sequenced: glioma tissue, nonneoplastic brain tissue, or PBMCs (not recorded which). Every receptor here comes from a human donor with low-grade glioma or glioblastoma, undergoing nonglioma brain surgery, or in good health (not recorded which).

As for this clonotype: Its ends do not fully match the called genes, so a read error is possible. The chain carries TRBV7-6 and TRBJ2-1, with a possible D match to TRBD2 (5 bases). The germline V gene encodes CDR1 SGHVS and CDR2 FNYEAQ. This CDR3 has 16 residues. This CDR3 reads CASSPGMLSSYNKQLF. The CDR3 bases are TGTGCCAGCAGCCCGGGGATGTTAAGCTCCTACAATAAGCAGTTGTTC.

This clonotype was picked up many times. This chain joins TRBV11-2 and TRBJ2-1; 11 bases agree with TRBD2. The germline V gene encodes CDR1 SGHAT and CDR2 FQNNGV. V lost 3 bases to trimming and J lost 8 bases; unmatched junction nucleotides: 6. CDR3 length: 15 amino acids. The CDR3, as DNA: TGTGCCAGCAGCTTTAGCGGGAGGGCCTTGGATGAGCAGTTCTTC. Encoded protein: CASSFSGRALDEQFF.

This clonotype was seen ten or more times. Compared with germline, one end of the junction differs, possibly owing to a read error. The rearrangement joins TRBV6-1 to TRBJ2-7; TRBD2 matches at 10 bases. Germline loops: CDR1 MNHNS, CDR2 SASEGT. The CDR3 totals 14 residues. CDR3 loop: CASRLRSGGAEEYF. As DNA, the CDR3 is TGTGCCAGCCGACTGAGGAGCGGGGGGGCCGAGGAGTACTTC.

V gene TRBV28 combines with J gene TRBJ1-6; possible D gene TRBD1, 5 bases. Germline V gene data show CDR1 as MDHEN and CDR2 as SYDVKM. This CDR3 is 15 amino acids long. CDR3: CDGSLGEFENSPLHF. CDR3 bases: TGTGACGGCAGTTTGGGGGAGTTTGAGAATTCACCCCTCCACTTT.

The table lists this clonotype with many counts. The gene calls are TRBV20-1 and TRBJ2-1, with 9 bases lining up with TRBD2. Trimming at V came to 3 bases and at J to 7 bases, leaving 13 bases not matched to a gene. The CDR3 has 16 amino acids. CDR1 DFQATT and CDR2 SNEGSKA come from the germline V gene (reference sequence). CDR3 nucleotides: TGCAGTGCTAGTGGTAGTAGCGGGAGACCTCTGAATGAGCAGTTCTTC. This sequence encodes CSASGSSGRPLNEQFF.

This clonotype was recorded many times. The CDR3 sequence is CSAQGGSDNQPQHF. CDR3 coding DNA: TGCAGTGCCCAAGGAGGGTCGGACAATCAGCCCCAGCATTTT. The chain combines TRBV20-1 with TRBJ1-5; no definite D call. CDR1 is DFQATT, CDR2 SNEGSKA, per germline (reference sequence). The CDR3 length is 14 residues. V lost 6 bases and J lost 3, with 15 bases in between.

In this sample, this clonotype turned up many times. V is TRBV6-1 and J is TRBJ1-6; a possible D gene is TRBD1 (5 bases). V was clipped by 6 bases and J by 10 bases, with 16 bases between them. The CDR3 totals 14 residues. Germline V gene data show CDR1 as MNHNS and CDR2 as SASEGT. CDR3 sequence reads: CASREGSAGSPLHF. In DNA form, the CDR3 reads TGTGCCAGCAGGGAGGGGAGTGCCGGATCACCCCTCCACTTT.

This clonotype was found many times. CDR3 sequence (DNA): TGTGCCAGTAGTATAGGGCTAGCGGGAGGGCCTTCCACAGATACGCAGTATTTT. It yields the protein CASSIGLAGGPSTDTQYF. The chain is built from TRBV19 and TRBJ2-3, with TRBD2 matching 12 bases. This CDR3 has 18 residues. Germline V lookup: CDR1 LNHDA, CDR2 SQIVND (reference sequence). The V and J ends lost 1 base and 2 bases, in that order; junction bases with no gene match: 7.

About this clonotype: The junction departs from germline at one end; a sequencing error may be responsible. CDR3 bases: TGCAGTGCCCTTGGACCAGCGGGAGCAGTCTACGATGAGCAGTTCTTC. This codes for CSALGPAGAVYDEQFF. The genes are TRBV20-1 and TRBJ2-1, with 8 bases that match TRBD2. Germline lookup yields CDR1 DFQATT and CDR2 SNEGSKA (reference sequence). This CDR3 spans 16 amino acids.

This clonotype was detected many times. The chain couples TRBV12-5 to TRBJ2-3, with TRBD2 matching 9 bases. Germline assignment: CDR1 LGHNT and CDR2 FRNRAP. The CDR3 is 16 amino acids. V dropped 5 bases and J dropped 2; count of bases not matched to a gene: 8. CDR3 sequence (DNA): TGTGCTAGTGGTCCCGGTTCTAGCGGGATCACAGATACGCAGTATTTT. Its translation is CASGPGSSGITDTQYF.